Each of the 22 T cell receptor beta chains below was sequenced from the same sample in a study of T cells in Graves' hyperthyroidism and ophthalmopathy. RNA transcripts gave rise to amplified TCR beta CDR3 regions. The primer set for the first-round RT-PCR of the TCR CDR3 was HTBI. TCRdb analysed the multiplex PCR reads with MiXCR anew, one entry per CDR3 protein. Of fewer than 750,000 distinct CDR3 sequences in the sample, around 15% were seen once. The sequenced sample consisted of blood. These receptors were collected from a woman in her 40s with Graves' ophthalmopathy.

The CDR3 sequence: CASSPRREASEAFF. In DNA, the CDR3 is TGTGCCAGCTCACCCCGCAGGGAGGCGTCTGAAGCTTTCTTT. V and J are TRBV18 and TRBJ1-1; the D gene is possibly TRBD1 (5 bases). The CDR3 extends over 14 amino acids. The germline V gene has CDR1 KGHSH and CDR2 LQKENI. V dropped 3 bases and J dropped 6 bases, with 14 bases sitting between them.

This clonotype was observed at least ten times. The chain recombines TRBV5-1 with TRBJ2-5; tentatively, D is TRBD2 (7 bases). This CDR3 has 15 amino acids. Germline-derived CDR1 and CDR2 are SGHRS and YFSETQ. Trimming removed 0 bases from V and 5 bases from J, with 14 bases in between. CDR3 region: CASSLVAGATETQYF. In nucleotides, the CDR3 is TGCGCCAGCAGCTTGGTTGCGGGGGCGACTGAGACCCAGTACTTC. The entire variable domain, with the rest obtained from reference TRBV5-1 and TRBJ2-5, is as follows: KAGVTQTPRYLIKTRGQQVTLSCSPISGHRSVSWYQQTPGQGLQFLFEYFSETQRNKGNFPGRFSGRQFSNSRSEMNVSTLELGDSALYLCASSLVAGATETQYFGPGTRLLVL.

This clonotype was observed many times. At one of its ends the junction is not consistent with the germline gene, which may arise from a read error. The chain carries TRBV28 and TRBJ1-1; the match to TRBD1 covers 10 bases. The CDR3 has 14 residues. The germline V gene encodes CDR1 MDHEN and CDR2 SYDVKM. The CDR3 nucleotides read TGTGCCTGCAGTTGGGGACAGGGGTGGGCTGAAGCTTTCTTT. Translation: CACSWGQGWAEAFF.

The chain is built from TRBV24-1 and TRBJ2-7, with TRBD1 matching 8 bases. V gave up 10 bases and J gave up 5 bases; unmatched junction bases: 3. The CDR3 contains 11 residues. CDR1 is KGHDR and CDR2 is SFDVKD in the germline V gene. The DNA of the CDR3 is TGTGCCACAGCGGACAGGGACGAGCAGTACTTC. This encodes CATADRDEQYF.

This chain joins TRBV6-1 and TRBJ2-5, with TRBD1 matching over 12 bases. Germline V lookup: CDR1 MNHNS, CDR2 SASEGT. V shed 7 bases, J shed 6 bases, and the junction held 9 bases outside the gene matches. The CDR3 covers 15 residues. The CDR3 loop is CASKLGTGGMKTQYF. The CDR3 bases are TGTGCCAGCAAGCTAGGGACAGGGGGCATGAAGACCCAGTACTTC.

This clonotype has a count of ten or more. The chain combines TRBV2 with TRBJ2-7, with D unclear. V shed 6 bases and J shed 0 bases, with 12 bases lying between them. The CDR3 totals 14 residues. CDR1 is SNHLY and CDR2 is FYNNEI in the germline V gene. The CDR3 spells CASRASESSYEQYF. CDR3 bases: TGTGCCAGCAGGGCGTCCGAGAGCTCCTACGAGCAGTACTTC.

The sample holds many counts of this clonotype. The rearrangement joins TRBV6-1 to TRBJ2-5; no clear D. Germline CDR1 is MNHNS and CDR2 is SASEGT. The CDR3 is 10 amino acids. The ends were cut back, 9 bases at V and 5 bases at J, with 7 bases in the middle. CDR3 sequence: CASQDETQYF. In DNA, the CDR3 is TGTGCCAGTCAAGACGAGACCCAGTACTTC.

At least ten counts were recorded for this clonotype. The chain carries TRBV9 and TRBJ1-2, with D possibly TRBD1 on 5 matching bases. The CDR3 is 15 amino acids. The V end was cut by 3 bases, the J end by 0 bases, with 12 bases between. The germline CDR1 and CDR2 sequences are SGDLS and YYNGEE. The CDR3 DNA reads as TGTGCCAGCAGCGCCCGGGACGTAGCTAACTATGGCTACACCTTC. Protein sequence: CASSARDVANYGYTF.

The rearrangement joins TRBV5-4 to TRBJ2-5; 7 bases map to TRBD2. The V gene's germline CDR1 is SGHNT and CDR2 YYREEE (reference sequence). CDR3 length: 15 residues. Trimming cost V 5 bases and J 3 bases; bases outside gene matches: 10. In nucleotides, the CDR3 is TGTGCCAGCAGTTCACCCCCGGCGGGAGAAGAGACCCAGTACTTC. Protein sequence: CASSSPPAGEETQYF.

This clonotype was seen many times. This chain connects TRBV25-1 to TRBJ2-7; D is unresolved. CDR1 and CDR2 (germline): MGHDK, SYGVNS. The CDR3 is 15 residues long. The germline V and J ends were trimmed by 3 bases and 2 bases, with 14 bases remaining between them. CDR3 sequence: CASSEIGSKAYEQYF. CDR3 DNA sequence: TGTGCCAGCAGTGAGATCGGCAGTAAGGCCTACGAGCAGTACTTC.

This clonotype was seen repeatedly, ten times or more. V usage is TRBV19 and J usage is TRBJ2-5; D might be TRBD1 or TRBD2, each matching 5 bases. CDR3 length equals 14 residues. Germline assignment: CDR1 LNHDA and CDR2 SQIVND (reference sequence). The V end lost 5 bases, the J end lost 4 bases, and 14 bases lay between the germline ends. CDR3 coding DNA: TGTGCCAGTAGTGTTCCCGGGACCATAGAGACCCAGTACTTC. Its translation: CASSVPGTIETQYF.

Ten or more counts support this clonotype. In nucleotides, the CDR3 is TGTGCCAGCAGCCCCTTACAGGGAATGGGCTATGGCTACACCTTC. Its protein product is CASSPLQGMGYGYTF. The chain couples TRBV6-2 or TRBV6-3 to TRBJ1-2; weak D call: TRBD1 (6 bases). This CDR3 contains 15 residues. CDR1 MNHEY and CDR2 SVGEGT come from the germline V gene. V lost 6 bases, J lost 4 bases, and 18 bases lay in between.

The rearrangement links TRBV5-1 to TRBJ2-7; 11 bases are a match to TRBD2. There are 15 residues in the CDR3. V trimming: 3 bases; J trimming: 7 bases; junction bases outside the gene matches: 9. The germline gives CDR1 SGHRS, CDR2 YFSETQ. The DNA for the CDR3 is TGCGCCAGCAGCTCTATTAGCGGGAGGGCCGATGAGCAGTACTTC. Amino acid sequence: CASSSISGRADEQYF.

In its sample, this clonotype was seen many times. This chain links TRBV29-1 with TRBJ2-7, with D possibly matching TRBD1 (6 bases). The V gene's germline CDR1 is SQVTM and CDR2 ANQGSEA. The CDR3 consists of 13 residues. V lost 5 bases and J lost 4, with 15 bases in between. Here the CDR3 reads CSVSRDIYYEQYF. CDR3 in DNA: TGCAGCGTTTCCCGGGACATCTATTACGAGCAGTACTTC.

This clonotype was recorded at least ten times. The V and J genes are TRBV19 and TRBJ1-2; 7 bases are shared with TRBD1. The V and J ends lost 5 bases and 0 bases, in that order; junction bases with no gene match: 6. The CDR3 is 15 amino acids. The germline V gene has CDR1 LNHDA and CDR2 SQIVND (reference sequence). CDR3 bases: TGTGCCAGTAGTGGACAGGCCGGAGCTAACTATGGCTACACCTTC. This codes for CASSGQAGANYGYTF.

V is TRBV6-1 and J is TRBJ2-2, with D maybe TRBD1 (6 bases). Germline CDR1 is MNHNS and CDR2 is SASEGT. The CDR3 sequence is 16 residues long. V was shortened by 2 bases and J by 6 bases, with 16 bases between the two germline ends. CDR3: CASSERPSGAAGELFF. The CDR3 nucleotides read TGTGCCAGCAGTGAACGACCCTCAGGGGCAGCCGGGGAGCTGTTTTTT.

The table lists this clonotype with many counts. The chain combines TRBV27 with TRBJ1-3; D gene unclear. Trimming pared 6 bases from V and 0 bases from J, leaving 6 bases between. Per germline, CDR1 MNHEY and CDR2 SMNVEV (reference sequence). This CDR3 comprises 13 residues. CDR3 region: CASRTVSGNTIYF. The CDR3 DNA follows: TGTGCCAGCAGGACGGTCTCTGGAAACACCATATATTTT.

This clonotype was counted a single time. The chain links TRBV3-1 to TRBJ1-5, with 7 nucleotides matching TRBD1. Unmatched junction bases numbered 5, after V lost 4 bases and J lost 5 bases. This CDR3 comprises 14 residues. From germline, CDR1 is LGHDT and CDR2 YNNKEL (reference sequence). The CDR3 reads CASSLRQGDQPQHF. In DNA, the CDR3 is TGTGCCAGCAGCCTTCGACAGGGAGATCAGCCCCAGCATTTT.

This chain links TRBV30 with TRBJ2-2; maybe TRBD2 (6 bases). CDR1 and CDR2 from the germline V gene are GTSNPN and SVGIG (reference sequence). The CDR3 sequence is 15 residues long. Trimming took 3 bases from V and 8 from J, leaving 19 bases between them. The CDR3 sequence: CAWRPMGRSGGELFF. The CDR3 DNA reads TGTGCCTGGAGACCTATGGGACGTAGCGGAGGGGAGCTGTTTTTT.

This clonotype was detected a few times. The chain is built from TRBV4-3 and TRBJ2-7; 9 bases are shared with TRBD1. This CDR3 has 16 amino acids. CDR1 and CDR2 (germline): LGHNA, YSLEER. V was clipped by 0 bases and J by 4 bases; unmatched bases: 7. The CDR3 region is CASSQDSPGQGYEQYF. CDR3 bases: TGCGCCAGCAGCCAAGATTCTCCCGGACAGGGGTACGAGCAGTACTTC.

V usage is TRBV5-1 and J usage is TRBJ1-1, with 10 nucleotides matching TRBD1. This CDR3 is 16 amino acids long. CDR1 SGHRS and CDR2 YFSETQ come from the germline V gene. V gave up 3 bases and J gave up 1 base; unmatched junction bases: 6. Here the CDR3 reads CASSYGWDRGNTEAFF. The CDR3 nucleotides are TGCGCCAGCAGCTACGGTTGGGACAGGGGGAACACTGAAGCTTTCTTT.

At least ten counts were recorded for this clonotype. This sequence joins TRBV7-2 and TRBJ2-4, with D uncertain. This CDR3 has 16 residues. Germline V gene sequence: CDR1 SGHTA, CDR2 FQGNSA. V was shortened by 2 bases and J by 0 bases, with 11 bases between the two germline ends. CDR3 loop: CASSLNTVLAKNIQYF. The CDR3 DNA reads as TGTGCCAGCAGCTTAAACACAGTTCTAGCCAAAAACATTCAGTACTTC.